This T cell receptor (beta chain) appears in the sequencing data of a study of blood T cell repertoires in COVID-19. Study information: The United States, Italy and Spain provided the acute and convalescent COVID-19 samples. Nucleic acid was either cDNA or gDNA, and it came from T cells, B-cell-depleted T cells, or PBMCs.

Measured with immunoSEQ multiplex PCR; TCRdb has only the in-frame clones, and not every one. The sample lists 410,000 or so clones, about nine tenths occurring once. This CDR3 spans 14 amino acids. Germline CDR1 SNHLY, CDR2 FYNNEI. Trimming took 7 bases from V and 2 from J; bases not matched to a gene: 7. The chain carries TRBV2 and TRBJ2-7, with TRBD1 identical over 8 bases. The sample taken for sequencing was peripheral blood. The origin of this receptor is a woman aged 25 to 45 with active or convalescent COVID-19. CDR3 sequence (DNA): TGTGCCAGCATGGGGGACAGGAGTACCTACGAGCAGTACTTC. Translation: CASMGDRSTYEQYF.